The rows below give T cell receptor beta chains drawn from one sample of a study of T cells in localized non-small cell lung cancer. Clones were sequenced by immunoSEQ multiplex PCR, and TCRdb holds only the in-frame ones, with some missing. Among about 40,000 clones, around 85% were seen once, and the ten largest hold 6.4%. The starting material was peripheral blood, obtained before any cancer treatment. Receptors originate from a man aged 35 to 69 with stage I lung adenocarcinoma. CDR3s include the opening cysteine and the closing phenylalanine or tryptophan. The order of the fields is V gene, J gene, CDR3 protein.

>TRBV7-8|TRBJ2-1
CASSPPGLAGYNEQFF
>TRBV5-1|TRBJ2-1
CASSWKQGVSYNEQFF
>TRBV4-3|TRBJ1-4
CASSQVAGPGEKLFF
>TRBV18|TRBJ2-7
CASSLGRTDGQYF
>TRBV4-2|TRBJ2-7
CASSQFWGGAYEQYF
>TRBV6-1|TRBJ1-1
CASRRTWEANTEAFF
>TRBV7-3|TRBJ2-3
CASSFKLGSGLTDTQYF
>TRBV7-2|TRBJ1-1
CASSLLASAEAFF
>TRBV5-4|TRBJ2-2
CASSLVAGGTGELFF
>TRBV28|TRBJ1-3
CASSQEFSGNTIYF
>TRBV28|TRBJ1-5
CASSPSDRFNQPQHF